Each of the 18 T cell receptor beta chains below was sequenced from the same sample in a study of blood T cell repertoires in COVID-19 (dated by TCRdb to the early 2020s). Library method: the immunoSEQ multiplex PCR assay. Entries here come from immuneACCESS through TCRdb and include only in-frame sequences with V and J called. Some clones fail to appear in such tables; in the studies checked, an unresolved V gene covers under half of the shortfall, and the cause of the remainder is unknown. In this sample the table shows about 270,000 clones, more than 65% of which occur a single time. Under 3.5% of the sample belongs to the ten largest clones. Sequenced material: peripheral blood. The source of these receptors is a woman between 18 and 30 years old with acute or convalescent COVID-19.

The chain's CDR3 is CASTRGGSSGFQETQYF. In DNA, the CDR3 is TGTGCCAGTACCCGGGGAGGGTCTAGCGGATTTCAAGAGACCCAGTACTTC. V usage is TRBV19 and J usage is TRBJ2-5; 7 nucleotides align to TRBD2. CDR3 length: 17 residues. In germline, CDR1 is LNHDA, CDR2 SQIVND (reference sequence). Trimming cost V 7 bases and J 2 bases; bases outside gene matches: 16.

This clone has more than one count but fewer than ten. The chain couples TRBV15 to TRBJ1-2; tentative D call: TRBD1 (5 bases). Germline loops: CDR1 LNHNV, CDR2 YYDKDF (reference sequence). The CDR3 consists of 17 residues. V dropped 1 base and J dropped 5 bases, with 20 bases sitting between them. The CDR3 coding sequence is TGTGCCACCAGCAGAGGGGCGCCCCTTTCTGCAGGGTATGGCTACACCTTC. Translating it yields CATSRGAPLSAGYGYTF. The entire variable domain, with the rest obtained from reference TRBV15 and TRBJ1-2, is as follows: DAMVIQNPRYQVTQFGKPVTLSCSQTLNHNVMYWYQQKSSQAPKLLFHYYDKDFNNEADTPDNFQSRRPNTSFCFLDIRSPGLGDTAMYLCATSRGAPLSAGYGYTFGSGTRLTVV.

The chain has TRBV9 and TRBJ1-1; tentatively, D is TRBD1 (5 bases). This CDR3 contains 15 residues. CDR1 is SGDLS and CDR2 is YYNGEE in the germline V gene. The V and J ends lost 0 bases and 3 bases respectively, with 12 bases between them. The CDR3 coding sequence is TGTGCCAGCAGCGTAGTTGGGGCTCTCCACACTGAAGCTTTCTTT. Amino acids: CASSVVGALHTEAFF.

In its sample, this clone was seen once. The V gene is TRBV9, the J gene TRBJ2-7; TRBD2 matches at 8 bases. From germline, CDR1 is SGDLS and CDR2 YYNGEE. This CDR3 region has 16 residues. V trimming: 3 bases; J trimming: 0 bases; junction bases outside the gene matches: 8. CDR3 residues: CASSADDSGISYEQYF. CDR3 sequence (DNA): TGTGCCAGCAGCGCCGACGATAGCGGGATCTCCTACGAGCAGTACTTC.

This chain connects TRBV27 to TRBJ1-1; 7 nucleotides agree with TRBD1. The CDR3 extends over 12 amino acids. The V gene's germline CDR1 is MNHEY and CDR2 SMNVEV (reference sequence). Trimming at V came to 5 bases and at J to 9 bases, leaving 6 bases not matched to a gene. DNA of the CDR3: TGTGCCAGCAGTCCCCTGACAGGGCAAGCTTTCTTT. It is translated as CASSPLTGQAFF.

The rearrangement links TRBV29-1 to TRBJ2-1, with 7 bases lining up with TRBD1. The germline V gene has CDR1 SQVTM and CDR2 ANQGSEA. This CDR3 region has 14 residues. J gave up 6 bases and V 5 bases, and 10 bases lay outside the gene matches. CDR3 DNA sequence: TGCAGCGTTTCGTCGATTACAGGGGCCAATGAGCAGTTCTTC. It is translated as CSVSSITGANEQFF.

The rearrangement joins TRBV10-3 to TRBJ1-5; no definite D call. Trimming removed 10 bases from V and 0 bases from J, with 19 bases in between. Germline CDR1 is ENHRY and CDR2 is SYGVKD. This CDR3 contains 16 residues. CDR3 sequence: CATLPAGAFSNQPQHF. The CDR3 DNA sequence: TGTGCCACCCTCCCCGCGGGAGCCTTTAGCAATCAGCCCCAGCATTTT.

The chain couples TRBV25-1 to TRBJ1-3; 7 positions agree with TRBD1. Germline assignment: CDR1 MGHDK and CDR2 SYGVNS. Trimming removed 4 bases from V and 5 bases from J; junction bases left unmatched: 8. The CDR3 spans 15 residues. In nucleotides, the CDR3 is TGTGCCAGCAGTGGCCCGGGACAGCCAAGAAACACCATATATTTT. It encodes CASSGPGQPRNTIYF. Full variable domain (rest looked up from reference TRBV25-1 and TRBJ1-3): EADIYQTPRYLVIGTGKKITLECSQTMGHDKMYWYQQDPGMELHLIHYSYGVNSTEKGDLSSESTVSRIRTEHFPLTLESARPSHTSQYLCASSGPGQPRNTIYFGEGSWLTVV.

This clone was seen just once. The CDR3 bases are TGTGCCAGCGCAACGGGGTTCTCCTACGAGCAGTACTTC. Protein: CASATGFSYEQYF. J is TRBJ2-7 and V is TRBV6-6; perhaps TRBD2 as D (5 bases). Germline CDR1 and CDR2: MNHNY and SVGAGI (reference sequence). V was clipped by 8 bases and J by 0 bases, with 11 bases between them. This CDR3 is 13 amino acids long.

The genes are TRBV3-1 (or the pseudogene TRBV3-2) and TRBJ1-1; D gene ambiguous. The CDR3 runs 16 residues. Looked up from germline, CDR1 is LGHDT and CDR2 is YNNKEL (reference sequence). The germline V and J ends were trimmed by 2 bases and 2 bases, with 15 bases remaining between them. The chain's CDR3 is CASSQNTGRKNTEAFF. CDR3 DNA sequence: TGTGCCAGCAGCCAAAACACCGGGAGAAAAAACACTGAAGCTTTCTTT.

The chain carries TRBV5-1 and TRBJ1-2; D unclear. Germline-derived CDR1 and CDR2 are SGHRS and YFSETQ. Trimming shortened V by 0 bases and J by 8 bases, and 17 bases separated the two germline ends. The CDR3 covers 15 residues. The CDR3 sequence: CASSLAQSSWSGYTF. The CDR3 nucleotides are TGCGCCAGCAGCTTGGCCCAGAGTTCGTGGAGCGGCTACACCTTC.

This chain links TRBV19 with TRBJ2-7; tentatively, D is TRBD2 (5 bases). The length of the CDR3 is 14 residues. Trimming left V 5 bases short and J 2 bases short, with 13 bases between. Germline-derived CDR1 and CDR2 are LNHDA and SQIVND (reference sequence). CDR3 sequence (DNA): TGTGCCAGTAGTCCAGGACTGACACCCTACGAGCAGTACTTC. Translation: CASSPGLTPYEQYF.

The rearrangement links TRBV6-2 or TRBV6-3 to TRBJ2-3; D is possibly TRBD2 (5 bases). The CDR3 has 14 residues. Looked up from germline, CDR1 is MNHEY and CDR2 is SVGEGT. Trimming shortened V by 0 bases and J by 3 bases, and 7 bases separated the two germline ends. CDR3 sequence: CASSYSGGTDTQYF. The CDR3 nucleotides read TGTGCCAGCAGTTACTCGGGCGGGACAGATACGCAGTATTTT.

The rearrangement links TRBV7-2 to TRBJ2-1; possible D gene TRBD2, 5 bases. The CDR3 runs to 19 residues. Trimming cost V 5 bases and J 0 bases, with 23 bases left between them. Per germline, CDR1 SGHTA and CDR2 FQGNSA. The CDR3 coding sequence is TGTGCCAGCAGCACCCCCGCGGGCCGTGGATCGTTCTCCTACAATGAGCAGTTCTTC. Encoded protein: CASSTPAGRGSFSYNEQFF.

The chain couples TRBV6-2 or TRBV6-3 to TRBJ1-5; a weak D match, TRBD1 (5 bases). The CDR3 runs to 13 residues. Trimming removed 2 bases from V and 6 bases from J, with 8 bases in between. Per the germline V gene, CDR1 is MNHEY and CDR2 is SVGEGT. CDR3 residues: CASSYGAAQPQHF. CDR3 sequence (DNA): TGTGCCAGCAGTTACGGGGCAGCTCAGCCCCAGCATTTT.

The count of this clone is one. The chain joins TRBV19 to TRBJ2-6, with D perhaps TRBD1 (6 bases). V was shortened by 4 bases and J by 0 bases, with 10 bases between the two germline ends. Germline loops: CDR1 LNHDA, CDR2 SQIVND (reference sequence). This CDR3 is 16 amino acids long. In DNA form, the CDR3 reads TGTGCCAGTAGTACGACAGGAGTCTCTGGGGCCAACGTCCTGACTTTC. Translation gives CASSTTGVSGANVLTF.

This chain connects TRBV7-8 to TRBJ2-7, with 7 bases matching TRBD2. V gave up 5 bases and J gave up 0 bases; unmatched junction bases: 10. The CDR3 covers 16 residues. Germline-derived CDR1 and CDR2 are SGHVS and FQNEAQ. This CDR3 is CASSVRLATSSYEQYF. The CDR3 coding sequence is TGTGCCAGCAGCGTAAGACTAGCTACGAGCTCCTACGAGCAGTACTTC.

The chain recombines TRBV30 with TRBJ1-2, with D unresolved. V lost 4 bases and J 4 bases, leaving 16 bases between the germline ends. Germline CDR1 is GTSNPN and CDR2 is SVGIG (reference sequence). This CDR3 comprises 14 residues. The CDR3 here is CAWTQGGHLYGYTF. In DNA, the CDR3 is TGTGCCTGGACCCAAGGAGGGCATCTCTATGGCTACACCTTC. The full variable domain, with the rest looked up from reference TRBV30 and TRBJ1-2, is SQTIHQWPATLVQPVGSPLSLECTVEGTSNPNLYWYRQAAGRGLQLLFYSVGIGQISSEVPQNLSASRPQDRQFILSSKKLLLSDSGFYLCAWTQGGHLYGYTFGSGTRLTVV.